These T cell receptor beta chains were read from a single sample in a study of regulatory T cells in long-lasting Graves disease. From the multiplex PCR reads, TCRdb called clonotypes with MiXCR, one entry per CDR3 protein. The sample holds hundreds of thousands of distinct CDR3 sequences, approximately 15% seen once. These same records also appear under a second study, on T cells in Graves' hyperthyroidism and ophthalmopathy.

The source material was peripheral blood mononuclear cells (PBMCs), sampled at new diagnosis, from a patient treated with antithyroid drugs. These receptors were obtained from a woman younger than 45 with Graves disease. The CDR3 runs from the conserved cysteine through the conserved F or W. The D gene is left open where the match is weak. Size values are once, few and many counts, or a class for expanded clones, and some rows have none.

abundance	v_gene	j_gene	d_gene	CDR3aa	CDR3nt
-	TRBV5-5	TRBJ2-5	-	CASSPERLVQETQYF	TGTGCCAGCAGCCCGGAGCGACTCGTACAAGAGACCCAGTACTTC
-	TRBV5-5	TRBJ1-2	-	CASSTQGNYGYTF	TGTGCCAGCAGCACACAGGGTAACTATGGCTACACCTTC
many	TRBV7-2	TRBJ1-5	-	CASSWDTQNQPQHF	TGTGCCAGCAGCTGGGACACCCAGAATCAGCCCCAGCATTTT
many	TRBV2	TRBJ1-5	-	CASSEIGVNQPQHF	TGTGCCAGCAGTGAAATAGGGGTCAATCAGCCCCAGCATTTT
many	TRBV28	TRBJ2-7	TRBD2	CASRFSGRVYEQYF	TGTGCCAGCAGATTTAGCGGGAGGGTCTACGAGCAGTACTTC
many	TRBV20-1	TRBJ2-3	-	CSARPSDPSSTDTQYF	TGCAGTGCCCGCCCGTCCGATCCCTCTAGCACAGATACGCAGTATTTT
many	TRBV7-2	TRBJ2-3	-	CASSLGRKGSGPTDTQYF	TGTGCCAGCAGCTTAGGTCGAAAGGGTAGCGGCCCCACAGATACGCAGTATTTT
many	TRBV28	TRBJ2-5	TRBD2	CASRLAGAIVGETQYF	TGTGCCAGCAGACTAGCGGGAGCGATTGTAGGGGAGACCCAGTACTTC
few	TRBV10-3	TRBJ1-6	-	CASGEREGNSPLHF	TGTGCCAGCGGTGAGAGGGAGGGGAATTCACCCCTCCACTTT
-	TRBV20-1	TRBJ2-5	TRBD2	CSAREAGGPETQYF	TGCAGTGCTAGAGAGGCGGGAGGGCCCGAGACCCAGTACTTC
many	TRBV15	TRBJ1-2	-	CATSRALSTARSYGYTF	TGTGCCACCAGCAGAGCCCTTTCGACAGCCCGTTCCTATGGCTACACCTTC
many	TRBV29-1	TRBJ2-5	-	CSVIQVTGSTQYF	TGCAGCGTGATACAGGTGACCGGTTCGACCCAGTACTTC
-	TRBV7-9	TRBJ1-2	-	CASSLGLRAERGNGYTF	TGTGCCAGCAGCTTAGGACTCCGGGCGGAGAGGGGTAATGGCTACACCTTC
-	TRBV6-1	TRBJ1-4	-	CATQRGVPNEKLFF	TGTGCCACTCAACGGGGGGTCCCTAATGAAAAACTGTTTTTT
many	TRBV6-1	TRBJ1-1	TRBD1	CASRGQSQGEAFF	TGTGCCAGCAGGGGACAGTCGCAGGGTGAAGCTTTCTTT
many	TRBV5-6	TRBJ2-7	-	CASSGKGRSYEQYF	TGTGCCAGCAGCGGAAAGGGGCGCTCCTACGAGCAGTACTTC
few	TRBV5-4	TRBJ2-7	TRBD2	CASRIAGTSYEQYF	TGTGCCAGCAGGATAGCGGGTACCTCCTACGAGCAGTACTTC
many	TRBV7-9	TRBJ1-5	-	CASSFRNQPQHF	TGTGCCAGCAGCTTCCGCAATCAGCCCCAGCATTTT
once	TRBV11-1	TRBJ2-7	TRBD2	CASSLGTSGRLGGGYEQYF	TGTGCCAGCAGCCTCGGGACTAGCGGGAGGTTGGGGGGGGGATACGAGCAGTACTTC
many	TRBV27	TRBJ2-3	-	CASSPLGWYEITDTQYF	TGTGCCAGCAGCCCCTTGGGTTGGTATGAGATCACAGATACGCAGTATTTT
many	TRBV6-2/TRBV6-3	TRBJ1-5	TRBD1	CASSSSGGQGYQPQHF	TGTGCCAGCAGTTCAAGCGGTGGACAGGGGTATCAGCCCCAGCATTTT
-	TRBV13	TRBJ2-3	TRBD2	CASSVLWEGQGWDTQYF	TGTGCCAGCAGCGTACTGTGGGAGGGCCAAGGTTGGGATACGCAGTATTTT
many	TRBV7-8	TRBJ1-2	-	CASSSPPVNGYTF	TGTGCCAGCAGCTCCCCCCCTGTGAATGGCTACACCTTC
many	TRBV11-2	TRBJ1-1	-	CASSPVHGKMNTEAFF	TGTGCCAGCAGCCCAGTTCACGGGAAAATGAACACTGAAGCTTTCTTT
many	TRBV7-2	TRBJ2-7	-	CASSLAAVYEQYF	TGTGCCAGCAGCTTAGCGGCGGTGTACGAGCAGTACTTC
many	TRBV29-1	TRBJ1-1	-	CSAGTSNTEAFF	TGCAGCGCCGGGACGTCGAACACTGAAGCTTTCTTT
few	TRBV24-1	TRBJ1-5	-	CATSDGNRQLNQPQHF	TGTGCCACCAGTGATGGCAATAGACAGCTCAATCAGCCCCAGCATTTT
many	TRBV27	TRBJ2-7	-	CASRPRGSNTYEQYF	TGTGCCAGCCGACCCCGGGGTAGCAACACCTACGAGCAGTACTTC
many	TRBV29-1	TRBJ2-3	-	CSVGGSAQLGDTQYF	TGCAGCGTTGGCGGCAGCGCCCAATTAGGAGATACGCAGTATTTT
many	TRBV29-1	TRBJ2-5	-	CSGLLARSQETQYF	TGCAGCGGGCTCCTGGCGAGGAGCCAAGAGACCCAGTACTTC
many	TRBV7-3	TRBJ2-1	-	CASSLVVSSYNEQFF	TGTGCCAGCAGCTTAGTGGTTAGCTCCTACAATGAGCAGTTCTTC
many	TRBV27	TRBJ2-1	-	CANIPPGGNEVYNEQFF	TGTGCCAACATTCCTCCAGGGGGGAATGAAGTCTACAATGAGCAGTTCTTC
few	TRBV18	TRBJ1-1	TRBD1	CASSRAGGDNTEAFF	TGTGCCAGCTCACGCGCAGGGGGCGATAACACTGAAGCTTTCTTT
-	TRBV6-5	TRBJ2-4	TRBD2	CASSYSGGGAGTPAVAKNIQYF	TGTGCCAGCAGTTACTCTGGAGGCGGAGCGGGGACTCCCGCTGTAGCCAAAAACATTCAGTACTTC
-	TRBV7-9	TRBJ2-7	TRBD2	CASSLATSGSSYEQYF	TGTGCCAGCAGCTTAGCTACTAGCGGGAGCTCCTACGAGCAGTACTTC
-	TRBV5-1	TRBJ2-3	-	CASSLALADRTDTQYF	TGCGCCAGCAGCTTGGCTCTAGCAGACCGCACAGATACGCAGTATTTT
few	TRBV4-1	TRBJ2-7	-	CASSRPAPKDYEQYF	TGCGCCAGCAGCCGGCCCGCGCCCAAAGACTACGAGCAGTACTTC
-	TRBV13	TRBJ2-1	TRBD2	CASSASITSGRTNEQFF	TGTGCCAGCAGCGCCAGCATTACTAGCGGGAGAACTAATGAGCAGTTCTTC
many	TRBV5-5	TRBJ1-1	TRBD1	CASSSRGPTEAFF	TGTGCCAGCAGCTCCAGGGGGCCCACTGAAGCTTTCTTT
many	TRBV29-1	TRBJ2-5	-	CSAGGGRDQETQYF	TGCAGCGCCGGGGGCGGCAGGGACCAAGAGACCCAGTACTTC
-	TRBV5-4	TRBJ2-1	-	CASSLGSVVYNEQFF	TGTGCCAGCAGCTTGGGTAGCGTAGTTTACAATGAGCAGTTCTTC
many	TRBV5-1	TRBJ1-4	TRBD1	CASSYRTGDEKLFF	TGCGCCAGCAGTTATCGGACAGGGGACGAAAAACTGTTTTTT
-	TRBV5-1	TRBJ2-3	TRBD1	CASSYDGTEIQTDTQYF	TGCGCCAGCAGCTATGACGGGACAGAAATACAGACAGATACGCAGTATTTT
once	TRBV7-9	TRBJ2-4	-	CASSLVGGAGNIQYF	TGTGCCAGCAGCTTAGTGGGGGGGGCGGGAAACATTCAGTACTTC
-	TRBV18	TRBJ1-4	TRBD1	CASSPGTGTNEKLFF	TGTGCCAGCTCACCTGGGACAGGAACTAATGAAAAACTGTTTTTT
-	TRBV28	TRBJ2-1	-	CASRVWGDNEQLF	TGTGCCAGCCGGGTTTGGGGCGACAATGAGCAGCTCTTC
many	TRBV7-8	TRBJ2-1	-	CASSGSGTISSYNEQFF	TGTGCCAGCAGCGGATCCGGGACAATCAGCTCCTACAATGAGCAGTTCTTC
many	TRBV2	TRBJ2-2	-	CASSVAANTGELFF	TGTGCCAGCAGTGTGGCAGCGAACACCGGGGAGCTGTTTTTT
few	TRBV20-1	TRBJ1-1	TRBD1	CSARKPGQGMSTEAFF	TGCAGTGCTAGGAAACCGGGACAGGGGATGAGCACTGAAGCTTTCTTT